The 13 T cell receptor beta chains given below trace back to one sample, sequenced in a study of blood T cell repertoires in COVID-19. Sequencing used immunoSEQ multiplex PCR; TCRdb keeps in-frame clones, though not all of them. Among about 260,000 clones listed, about 88% were seen once. Sequencing was carried out using peripheral blood. The receptors come from a man aged 18 to 29 with active or convalescent COVID-19.

This rearrangement joins TRBV10-3 to TRBJ2-1; 10 bases are a match to TRBD2. Germline V gene lookup returns CDR1 ENHRY and CDR2 SYGVKD. This CDR3 is built from 16 residues. Unmatched junction bases numbered 9, after V lost 3 bases and J lost 7 bases. In DNA, the CDR3 is TGTGCCATCAGTGATCGGCGGGGACTAGCGATGAATGAGCAGTTCTTC. Residues: CAISDRRGLAMNEQFF.

This clone was seen only once. The chain employs TRBV2 and TRBJ1-2, with a weak D call TRBD1 (5 bases). The germline V gene has CDR1 SNHLY and CDR2 FYNNEI. V was trimmed by 6 bases and J by 7 bases, leaving 15 bases between them. The CDR3 has 13 amino acids. The CDR3 spells CASSVGQLFGYTF. CDR3 bases: TGTGCCAGCAGCGTAGGACAATTATTTGGCTACACCTTC.

V usage is TRBV9 and J usage is TRBJ2-1; 7 positions match TRBD1. Germline lookup yields CDR1 SGDLS and CDR2 YYNGEE. This CDR3 spans 14 amino acids. The V segment lost 0 bases and the J segment 6 bases; nucleotides outside the gene matches: 3. For the CDR3, the DNA is TGTGCCAGCAGCGTAGGACAGGGATCCAATGAGCAGTTCTTC. This gives the protein CASSVGQGSNEQFF.

The DNA of the CDR3 is TGTGCCAGCAGCCCCCCGGGACTAGGGTACGAGCAGTACTTC. This sequence encodes CASSPPGLGYEQYF. The chain employs TRBV7-9 and TRBJ2-7, with 8 bases fitting TRBD2. From germline, CDR1 is SEHNR and CDR2 FQNEAQ (reference sequence). The CDR3 spans 14 residues. After removal of 5 bases from V and 4 bases from J, the junction contained 7 bases not matched to a gene.

This chain uses TRBV5-1 with TRBJ2-2; a possible D gene is TRBD2 (5 bases). Trimming pared 4 bases from V and 2 bases from J, leaving 12 bases between. Germline V gives CDR1 SGHRS, CDR2 YFSETQ. This CDR3 is built from 15 residues. CDR3 coding DNA: TGCGCCAGCAGCGGGGAGCCCACCAACACCGGGGAGCTGTTTTTT. Translating it yields CASSGEPTNTGELFF.

This chain connects TRBV7-6 to TRBJ1-3, with D hard to call. The V end lost 3 bases, the J end lost 0 bases, and 24 bases lay between the germline ends. The CDR3 covers 20 residues. Germline V lookup: CDR1 SGHVS, CDR2 FNYEAQ. CDR3 residues: CASSFQSGRIVQRSGNTIYF. The CDR3 DNA reads TGTGCCAGCAGCTTCCAAAGCGGCCGGATAGTTCAACGCTCTGGAAACACCATATATTTT.

This clone has just one count. The chain has TRBV27 and TRBJ2-7, with D possibly being TRBD2 (6 bases). Between the trimmed V and J ends, which lost 2 bases and 3 bases, there was a span of 11 bases. The CDR3 extends over 14 amino acids. Germline V lookup: CDR1 MNHEY, CDR2 SMNVEV (reference sequence). The CDR3 nucleotides read TGTGCCAGCAGTTTAGGAGGGTACCTCTACGAGCAGTACTTC. This codes for CASSLGGYLYEQYF.

The rearrangement joins TRBV25-1 to TRBJ2-3; D not resolved. V gave up 0 bases and J gave up 2 bases, with 6 bases separating them. Germline-derived CDR1 and CDR2 are MGHDK and SYGVNS. This CDR3 contains 14 residues. The CDR3 loop is CASSEYSLTDTQYF. CDR3 DNA: TGTGCCAGCAGTGAATATTCCCTCACAGATACGCAGTATTTT.

For the CDR3, the DNA is TGTGCCAGCAGGGTAGAGAGCTCCTATAATTCACCCCTCCACTTT. Translated, it gives CASRVESSYNSPLHF. The J gene is TRBJ1-6, the V gene TRBV2; D ambiguous. Germline CDR1 reads SNHLY; CDR2 reads FYNNEI. The V end lost 6 bases, the J end lost 0 bases, and 9 bases lay between the germline ends. The CDR3 consists of 15 residues.

This clone was seen a handful of times. This sequence joins TRBV3-1 (or the pseudogene TRBV3-2) and TRBJ2-2; D is uncertain. V lost 8 bases to trimming and J lost 7 bases, with 14 bases between them. CDR3 length: 13 residues. Germline V gene data show CDR1 as LGHDT and CDR2 as YNNKEL (reference sequence). CDR3 amino acids: CASRGPSSGELFF. The DNA of the CDR3 is TGTGCCAGCCGTGGGCCTTCCAGCGGGGAGCTGTTTTTT.

This clone was recorded a few times. This chain joins TRBV10-1 and TRBJ2-2; D gene uncertain. Per germline, CDR1 WNHNN and CDR2 SYGVQD (reference sequence). V was trimmed by 0 bases and J by 1 base, leaving 6 bases between them. The CDR3 totals 15 residues. The CDR3 DNA reads as TGCGCCAGCAGTGAGTCGACGGGGAACACCGGGGAGCTGTTTTTT. Translation: CASSESTGNTGELFF.

The rearrangement joins TRBV3-1 (or the pseudogene TRBV3-2) to TRBJ2-2; perhaps TRBD2 as D (5 bases). Germline V CDR1 and CDR2: LGHDT, YNNKEL (reference sequence). Trimming pared 0 bases from V and 4 bases from J, leaving 12 bases between. The length of the CDR3 is 16 residues. CDR3 loop: CASSQDPGKGTGELFF. The DNA of the CDR3 is TGTGCCAGCAGCCAAGATCCCGGGAAGGGCACCGGGGAGCTGTTTTTT.

The V gene is TRBV19, the J gene TRBJ2-3; tentative D call: TRBD1 (5 bases). Germline CDR1 is LNHDA and CDR2 is SQIVND (reference sequence). V was clipped by 5 bases and J by 6 bases, with 9 bases between them. CDR3 length: 12 residues. Here the CDR3 DNA reads TGTGCCAGTAGTCCCCAGGGTGATACGCAGTATTTT. Its protein product is CASSPQGDTQYF. Looking up the rest from reference TRBV19 and TRBJ2-3 gives the full variable domain: DGGITQSPKYLFRKEGQNVTLSCEQNLNHDAMYWYRQDPGQGLRLIYYSQIVNDFQKGDIAEGYSVSREKKESFPLTVTSAQKNPTAFYLCASSPQGDTQYFGPGTRLTVL.